These T cell receptor beta chains were read from a single sample in a study of blood T cells in healthy people across ages. TCRdb reprocessed the 5' RACE reads via MiXCR and lists one record per CDR3 protein. The repertoire holds hundreds of thousands of distinct CDR3 sequences, with around 42% as singletons. Input material: blood. The source of these receptors is a man in his fifties or sixties in good health. The CDR3 runs from the conserved cysteine through the conserved F or W. D genes are given only for firm matches. Clone sizes are given selectively: once, few, many, or a class where the clone is expanded.

j_call	clone_size	cdr3_length	v_call	d_call	cdr3_aa	cdr3_nt
TRBJ2-1	few	18	TRBV7-2	TRBD2	CASSFNPPTSGGHNEQFF	TGTGCCAGCAGCTTCAACCCCCCGACTAGCGGTGGCCACAATGAGCAGTTCTTC
TRBJ1-2	-	15	TRBV28	-	CASSPPSRTNYGYTF	TGTGCCAGCAGTCCCCCGAGTCGTACTAACTATGGCTACACCTTC
TRBJ2-5	few	14	TRBV29-1	TRBD2	CSVEQAGGQETQYF	TGCAGCGTTGAACAAGCGGGGGGCCAAGAGACCCAGTACTTC
TRBJ2-3	-	13	TRBV20-1	TRBD2	CSASGTNTDTQYF	TGCAGTGCTTCCGGGACTAACACAGATACGCAGTATTTT
TRBJ1-4	-	15	TRBV18	-	CASSHPSGGVEKLFF	TGTGCCAGCTCACACCCATCCGGAGGCGTTGAAAAACTGTTTTTT
TRBJ2-5	many	16	TRBV29-1	-	CSVEDLARTPQETQYF	TGCAGCGTTGAAGATCTTGCCAGGACCCCTCAAGAGACCCAGTACTTC
TRBJ2-5	-	15	TRBV12-3/TRBV12-4	-	CASTMLGLRSNEQYF	TGTGCCAGCACTATGTTGGGCCTAAGGAGCAATGAGCAGTACTTC
TRBJ2-1	-	16	TRBV27	TRBD1	CASSSWTGGSYTEQFF	TGTGCCAGCAGTTCCTGGACAGGGGGCTCCTACACTGAGCAGTTCTTC
TRBJ2-7	-	19	TRBV7-2	TRBD2	CASSLGGTSGGKSYNEQYF	TGTGCCAGCAGCTTAGGGGGGACTAGCGGGGGGAAGTCCTACAATGAGCAGTACTTC
TRBJ2-6	-	17	TRBV5-5	TRBD1	CASSLWTGTSGANVLTF	TGTGCCAGCAGCCTCTGGACAGGGACTTCTGGGGCCAACGTCCTGACTTTC
TRBJ1-2	-	18	TRBV20-1	-	CSARGRNRHREEAYGYTF	TGCAGTGCTAGAGGGCGCAACCGGCACAGGGAGGAGGCCTATGGCTACACCTTC
TRBJ2-7	-	15	TRBV11-3	-	CASSSRGGESYEQYF	TGTGCCAGCAGCTCGAGGGGTGGCGAATCCTACGAGCAGTACTTC
TRBJ2-5	few	15	TRBV7-2	TRBD2	CASSAASGVPGEQYF	TGTGCCAGCAGCGCGGCTAGCGGCGTTCCGGGTGAGCAGTACTTC
TRBJ2-2	-	16	TRBV5-8	-	CASSFYGTLDTGELFF	TGTGCCAGCAGCTTCTACGGGACACTCGACACCGGGGAGCTGTTTTTT
TRBJ1-1	-	15	TRBV6-5	-	CASSYSRRTNTEAFF	TGTGCCAGCAGTTACTCCCGACGGACCAACACTGAAGCTTTCTTT
TRBJ2-7	-	14	TRBV20-1	-	CSGNSDIPYNEQYF	TGCAGTGGGAATAGCGACATCCCCTACAATGAGCAGTACTTC
TRBJ1-2	few	15	TRBV6-1	-	CASSGRRQANYGYTF	TGTGCCAGCAGTGGGCGCCGACAGGCTAACTATGGCTACACCTTC
TRBJ2-5	once	20	TRBV20-1	-	CSARLGDIGMAPSTWNEQYF	TGCAGTGCTAGATTGGGAGATATAGGGATGGCTCCCTCCACGTGGAATGAGCAGTACTTC
TRBJ2-7	few	12	TRBV6-6	-	CASTPKGSEQYF	TGTGCCAGCACCCCGAAGGGTTCCGAGCAGTACTTC
TRBJ2-5	few	13	TRBV6-6	-	CASNLGWWETQYF	TGTGCCAGCAACCTGGGATGGTGGGAGACCCAGTACTTC
TRBJ2-3	few	16	TRBV27	-	CASSSLPAVGRDTQYF	TGTGCCAGCAGTTCACTCCCCGCTGTGGGGAGAGATACGCAGTATTTT
TRBJ2-7	few	16	TRBV18	TRBD1	CASSPGQGKIPYEQYF	TGTGCCAGCTCACCAGGACAGGGAAAGATCCCCTACGAGCAGTACTTC
TRBJ2-5	-	16	TRBV27	TRBD1	CASSLGTGLYQEAQYF	TGTGCCAGCAGTTTAGGGACAGGGTTGTACCAAGAGGCCCAGTACTTC
TRBJ2-1	few	13	TRBV13	-	CASSHRLNNEQFF	TGTGCCAGCAGCCACCGTCTCAACAATGAGCAGTTCTTC
TRBJ2-7	-	14	TRBV9	-	CASSVGVSPGEQYF	TGTGCCAGCAGCGTAGGGGTCTCCCCGGGCGAGCAGTACTTC
TRBJ2-1	-	16	TRBV3-1	TRBD2	CASSRAGLAGGNEQFF	TGTGCCAGCAGCCGTGCCGGACTAGCGGGGGGGAATGAGCAGTTCTTC
TRBJ1-6	-	14	TRBV4-1	-	CASSLQGQNSPLHF	TGCGCCAGCAGCCTGCAGGGTCAGAATTCACCCCTCCACTTT
TRBJ1-4	-	13	TRBV20-1	-	CRTGQPANEKLFF	TGCAGGACTGGACAGCCGGCTAATGAAAAACTGTTTTTT
TRBJ1-4	-	15	TRBV4-3	-	CASSQGSSKTEKLFF	TGCGCCAGCAGCCAAGGTAGCAGCAAGACTGAAAAACTGTTTTTT
TRBJ2-7	few	11	TRBV29-1	-	CSVEGVYEQYF	TGCAGCGTTGAAGGGGTCTACGAGCAGTACTTC
TRBJ2-5	few	14	TRBV13	-	CASSLGASRETQYF	TGTGCCAGCAGCTTAGGAGCATCCCGGGAGACCCAGTACTTC
TRBJ2-2	-	15	TRBV5-1	-	CASSLEDSNTGELFF	TGCGCCAGCAGCTTGGAGGATTCGAACACCGGGGAGCTGTTTTTT
TRBJ1-2	many	16	TRBV10-3	-	CAISMLLAGTTYGYTF	TGTGCCATCAGTATGCTGTTGGCCGGGACAACCTATGGCTACACCTTC
TRBJ2-1	-	15	TRBV4-3	TRBD2	CASNQLAGVGNERFF	TGCGCCAGCAACCAATTAGCGGGGGTTGGGAATGAGCGGTTCTTC
TRBJ2-2	few	14	TRBV10-2	TRBD2	CATRGLPNTGELFF	TGCGCCACCCGGGGACTACCAAACACCGGGGAGCTGTTTTTT
TRBJ2-7	-	15	TRBV28	TRBD2	CASSLSPGGTYEQYF	TGTGCCAGCAGTTTGTCTCCGGGGGGTACCTACGAGCAGTACTTC
TRBJ2-7	few	14	TRBV5-1	-	CASSAEWVANEQYF	TGCGCCAGCAGCGCCGAGTGGGTCGCGAACGAGCAGTACTTC
TRBJ1-2	-	13	TRBV30	TRBD1	CAWSEDRAYGYTF	TGTGCCTGGAGCGAAGACAGGGCCTATGGCTACACCTTC
TRBJ2-3	many	12	TRBV10-3	-	CAISESESTQYF	TGTGCCATCAGTGAGTCGGAGTCTACGCAGTATTTT
TRBJ2-5	few	13	TRBV5-1	-	CASSIIVGETQYF	TGCGCCAGCAGTATAATAGTAGGAGAGACCCAGTACTTC
TRBJ2-3	-	14	TRBV7-2	-	CASSLEAGTDTQYF	TGTGCCAGCAGCTTAGAGGCAGGCACAGATACGCAGTATTTT
TRBJ1-4	few	15	TRBV7-2	TRBD1	CASSLVDRANEKLFF	TGTGCCAGCAGCTTAGTGGACAGGGCTAATGAAAAACTGTTTTTT
TRBJ2-1	once	15	TRBV28	TRBD1	CASSQKPTGSGEQFF	TGTGCCAGCAGCCAGAAACCGACAGGGAGTGGTGAGCAGTTCTTC
TRBJ1-6	once	15	TRBV20-1	TRBD1	CSARDQRGQASPPHF	TGCAGTGCTAGAGATCAAAGGGGGCAGGCGTCACCCCCCCACTTT
TRBJ2-7	few	11	TRBV3-1	-	CASQGPRGAYF	TGTGCCAGCCAAGGTCCCCGGGGGGCGTACTTC